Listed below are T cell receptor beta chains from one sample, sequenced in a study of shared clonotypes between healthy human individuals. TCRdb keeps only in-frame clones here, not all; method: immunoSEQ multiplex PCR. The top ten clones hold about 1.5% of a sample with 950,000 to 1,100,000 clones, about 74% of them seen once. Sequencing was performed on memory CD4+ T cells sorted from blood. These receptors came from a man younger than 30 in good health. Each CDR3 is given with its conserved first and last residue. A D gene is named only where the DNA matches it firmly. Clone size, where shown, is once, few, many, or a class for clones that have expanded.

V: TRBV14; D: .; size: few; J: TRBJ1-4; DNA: TGTGCCAGCAGCCAAGCTACCACTCCTAATGAAAAACTGTTTTTT; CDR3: CASSQATTPNEKLFF
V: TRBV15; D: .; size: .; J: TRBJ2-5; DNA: TGTGCCACCAGCAGAGATAGGAAGGGGGGTCAAGAGACCCAGTACTTC; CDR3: CATSRDRKGGQETQYF
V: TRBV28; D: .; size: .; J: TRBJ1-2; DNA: TGTGTCGTCATTGACGGAGCTAACTATGGCTACACCTTC; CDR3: CVVIDGANYGYTF
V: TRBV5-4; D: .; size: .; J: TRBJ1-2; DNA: TGTGCCAGCAGCTTGGAGGGAAAGAGTGGCTACACCTTC; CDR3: CASSLEGKSGYTF
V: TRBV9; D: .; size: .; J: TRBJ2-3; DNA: TGTGCCAGCAGCTCCGGTACCAGTGGTTCAGATACGCAGTATTTT; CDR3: CASSSGTSGSDTQYF
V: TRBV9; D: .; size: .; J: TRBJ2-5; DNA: TGTGCCAGCAGCGTAGGTCTAGTTCAAGAGACCCAGTACTTC; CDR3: CASSVGLVQETQYF
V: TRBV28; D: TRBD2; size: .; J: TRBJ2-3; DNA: TGTGCCAGCAGTTTAGGGGGTAGCGGGAGAAATACGCAGTATTTT; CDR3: CASSLGGSGRNTQYF
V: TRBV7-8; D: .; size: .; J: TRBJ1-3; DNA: TGTGCCAGCAGCTTACCCGAAATAACAGGGAAGGGAAACACCATATATTTT; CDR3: CASSLPEITGKGNTIYF
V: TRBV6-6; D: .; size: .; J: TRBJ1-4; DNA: TGTGCCAGCAGGAGGGGGGAAGAAAAACTGTTTTTT; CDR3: CASRRGEEKLFF
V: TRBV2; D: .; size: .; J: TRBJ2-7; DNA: TGTGCCAGCAGCGCTCAGGGGTACGAGCAGTACTTC; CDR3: CASSAQGYEQYF
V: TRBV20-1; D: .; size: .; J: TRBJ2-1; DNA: TGCAGTACGACCCGTTTAAATGAGCAGTTCTTC; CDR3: CSTTRLNEQFF
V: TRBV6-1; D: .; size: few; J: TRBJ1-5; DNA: TGTGCCAGCACTCAGAGCAATCAGCCCCAGCATTTT; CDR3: CASTQSNQPQHF
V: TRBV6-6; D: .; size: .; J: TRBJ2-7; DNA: TGTGCCAGCAGTTACTCGGAGTTCGAGCAGTACTTC; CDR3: CASSYSEFEQYF
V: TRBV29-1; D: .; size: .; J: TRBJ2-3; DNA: TGCAGCGTTGGTTTGGTAGCGATGACAGATACGCAGTATTTT; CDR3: CSVGLVAMTDTQYF
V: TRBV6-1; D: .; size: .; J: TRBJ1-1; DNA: TGTGCCAGCAGTGTGGGGGGCCGCGACACTGAAGCTTTCTTT; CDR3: CASSVGGRDTEAFF
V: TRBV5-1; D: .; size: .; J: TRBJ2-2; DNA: TGCGCCAGCAGCTTGGAGGGGCCTAACACCGGGGAGCTGTTTTTT; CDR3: CASSLEGPNTGELFF
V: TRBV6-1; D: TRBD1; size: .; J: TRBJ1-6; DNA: TGTGCCAGCGGAAAGGGACAGGGAGGCTCACCCCTCCACTTT; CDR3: CASGKGQGGSPLHF
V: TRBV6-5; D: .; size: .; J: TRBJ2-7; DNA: TGTGCCAGCGGGAGGACAGGACTTACCGAGCAGTACTTC; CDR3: CASGRTGLTEQYF
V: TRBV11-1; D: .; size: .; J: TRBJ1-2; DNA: TGTGCCAGCAGCTTAGTTGGTCGGGCCCCGATACCAGGTAACTATGGCTACACCTTC; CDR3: CASSLVGRAPIPGNYGYTF
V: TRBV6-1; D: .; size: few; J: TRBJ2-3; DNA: TGTGCCAGCAGTGAAAAGGGACAACGAAATACGCAGTATTTT; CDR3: CASSEKGQRNTQYF
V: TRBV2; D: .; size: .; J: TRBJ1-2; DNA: TGTGCCAGCATCCCCGGGCAGACGTCGTATGGCTACACCTTC; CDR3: CASIPGQTSYGYTF
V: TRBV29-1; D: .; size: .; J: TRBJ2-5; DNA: TGCAGCGTTGAACAGGGCCAAGAGACCCAGTACTTC; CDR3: CSVEQGQETQYF
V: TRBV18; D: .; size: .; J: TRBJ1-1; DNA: TGTGCCAGCTCACCAAGGCCGACAGGAATGAACACTGAAGCTTTCTTT; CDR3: CASSPRPTGMNTEAFF
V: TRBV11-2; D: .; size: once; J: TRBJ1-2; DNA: TGTGCCAGCAGCGCGACAGGAGACGCCTATGGCTACACCTTC; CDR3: CASSATGDAYGYTF